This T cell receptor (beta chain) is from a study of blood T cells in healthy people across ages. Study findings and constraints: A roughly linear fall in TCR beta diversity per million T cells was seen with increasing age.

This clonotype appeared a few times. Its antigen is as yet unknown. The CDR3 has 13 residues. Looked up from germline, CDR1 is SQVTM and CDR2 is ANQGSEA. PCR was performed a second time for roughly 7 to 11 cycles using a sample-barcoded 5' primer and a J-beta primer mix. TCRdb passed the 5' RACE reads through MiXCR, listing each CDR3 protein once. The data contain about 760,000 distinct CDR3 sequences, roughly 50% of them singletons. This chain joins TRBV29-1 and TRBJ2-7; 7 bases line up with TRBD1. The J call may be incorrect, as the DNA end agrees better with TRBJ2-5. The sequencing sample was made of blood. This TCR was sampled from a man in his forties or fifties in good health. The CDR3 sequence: CSVHRDSQETQYF. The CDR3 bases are TGCAGCGTCCACCGGGACAGTCAAGAGACCCAGTACTTC.